This TCR beta chain comes out of a study of blood T cell repertoires in COVID-19. The repertoire was sequenced with immunoSEQ multiplex PCR; TCRdb's copy has only in-frame clones and lacks some. The table lists 25,000 to 35,000 clones, around 83% of them singletons, with about an eighth in the top ten. The germline V gene encodes CDR1 GTSNPN and CDR2 SVGIG (reference sequence). The V end lost 1 base, the J end lost 0 bases, and 10 bases lay between the germline ends. The length of the CDR3 is 14 residues. This receptor was taken from a human donor in a cohort sampled during active COVID-19. This chain connects TRBV30 to TRBJ2-7; the D gene is possibly TRBD1 (5 bases). The specimen sequenced was peripheral blood. The CDR3 nucleotides read TGTGCCTGGAGTGGGCAGGGATACTCCTACGAGCAGTACTTC. Protein product: CAWSGQGYSYEQYF.